This T cell receptor (beta chain) derives from a study of shared clonotypes between healthy human individuals. Libraries were prepared by immunoSEQ multiplex PCR; TCRdb keeps only in-frame clonotypes and omits some of them. The sample carries over 1.5 million clones, 98% recorded once. Germline V lookup: CDR1 MGHRA, CDR2 YSYEKL. V was cut by 1 base and J by 5 bases, with 17 bases left in between. There are 17 residues in the CDR3. The chain employs TRBV4-1 and TRBJ2-2; no reliable D call. The sequence was collected from a man aged 25 to 45 in good health. Sequencing used naive CD4+ T cells sorted from blood. Specified subset: CD45RA+ positively selected. As DNA, the CDR3 is TGCGCCAGCAGCCAAGGTTTAGCTAGGACCAAAACCGGGGAGCTGTTTTTT. Translated, it gives CASSQGLARTKTGELFF.